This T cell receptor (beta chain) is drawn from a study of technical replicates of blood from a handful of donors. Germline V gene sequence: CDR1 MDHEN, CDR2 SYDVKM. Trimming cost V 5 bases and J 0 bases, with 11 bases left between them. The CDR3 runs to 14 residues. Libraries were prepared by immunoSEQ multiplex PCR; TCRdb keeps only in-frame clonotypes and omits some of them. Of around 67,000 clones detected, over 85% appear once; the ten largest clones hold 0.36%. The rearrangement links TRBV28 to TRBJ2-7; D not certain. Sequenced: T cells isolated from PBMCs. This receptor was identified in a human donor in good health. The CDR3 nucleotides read TGTGCCAGCAGTCTTCAGGTGTTCTCCTACGAGCAGTACTTC. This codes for CASSLQVFSYEQYF.